A single sample is the source of the 5 T cell receptor beta chains below, sequenced in a study of cytomegalovirus exposure and HLA in healthy donors. The PCR made use of 60 Vbeta and 13 Jbeta primers. The assay was immunoSEQ multiplex PCR, and TCRdb's table has in-frame clones only and misses some. The profile shows 150,000 to 200,000 clones, 60% to 85% of them singletons. Sequencing used PBMCs. These receptors all come from a man between 25 and 39 years old in good health and CMV-seropositive.

CDR3 amino acids: CASSQGHSSNYGYTF. For the CDR3, the DNA is TGTGCCAGCAGTCAGGGACACAGCTCTAACTATGGCTACACCTTC. The V and J genes are TRBV6-5 and TRBJ1-2, with a weak D call TRBD1 (6 bases). This CDR3 is 15 amino acids long. V lost 5 bases and J 0 bases, leaving 13 bases between the germline ends. Germline V gene lookup returns CDR1 MNHEY and CDR2 SVGAGI.

The chain's CDR3 is CATSTTAGNTIYF. CDR3 bases: TGTGCCACCAGCACTACCGCCGGAAACACCATATATTTT. The J gene is TRBJ1-3, the V gene TRBV15, with D unresolved. This CDR3 is built from 13 residues. CDR1 is LNHNV and CDR2 is YYDKDF in the germline V gene (reference sequence). The ends were cut back, 4 bases at V and 4 bases at J, with 8 bases in the middle.

The chain joins TRBV11-2 to TRBJ2-2; the match to TRBD1 covers 9 bases. After removal of 6 bases from V and 4 bases from J, the junction contained 3 bases not matched to a gene. CDR3 length equals 14 residues. CDR1 and CDR2 (germline): SGHAT, FQNNGV. CDR3 nucleotide sequence: TGTGCCAGCAGACAGACAGGGGGCACCGGGGAGCTGTTTTTT. Protein sequence: CASRQTGGTGELFF.

The chain recombines TRBV29-1 with TRBJ2-5, with a weak D call TRBD1 (5 bases). Trimming shortened V by 6 bases and J by 5 bases, and 13 bases separated the two germline ends. Germline CDR1 is SQVTM and CDR2 is ANQGSEA. This CDR3 has 12 amino acids. For the CDR3, the DNA is TGCAGCGTCGATGACAGTCAGGAGACCCAGTACTTC. Protein product: CSVDDSQETQYF.

The chain couples TRBV27 to TRBJ1-2, with TRBD1 identical over 10 bases. Germline V gene sequence: CDR1 MNHEY, CDR2 SMNVEV (reference sequence). This CDR3 has 15 amino acids. The junction had 9 bases not matched to a gene; V was cut back by 10 bases and J by 1 base. In DNA, the CDR3 is TGTGCCACCTCACCTAGGACAGGGGGTAACTATGGCTACACCTTC. Encoded protein: CATSPRTGGNYGYTF.